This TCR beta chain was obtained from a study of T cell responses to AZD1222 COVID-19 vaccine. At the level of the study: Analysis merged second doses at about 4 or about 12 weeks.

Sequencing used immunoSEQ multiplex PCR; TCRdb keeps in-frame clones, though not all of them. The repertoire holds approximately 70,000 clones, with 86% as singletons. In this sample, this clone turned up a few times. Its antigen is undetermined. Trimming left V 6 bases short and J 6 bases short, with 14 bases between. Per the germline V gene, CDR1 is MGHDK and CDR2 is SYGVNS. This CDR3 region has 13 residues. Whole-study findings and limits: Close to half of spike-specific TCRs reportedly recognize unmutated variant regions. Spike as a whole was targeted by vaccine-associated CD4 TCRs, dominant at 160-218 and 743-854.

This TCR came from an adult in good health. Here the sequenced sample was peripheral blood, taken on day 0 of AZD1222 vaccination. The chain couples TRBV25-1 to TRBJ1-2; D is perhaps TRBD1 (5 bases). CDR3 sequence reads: CASSYTGGNGYTF. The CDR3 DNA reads TGTGCCAGCAGCTACACGGGGGGTAATGGCTACACCTTC.